A single sample is the source of the 31 T cell receptor beta chains below, sequenced in a study of cytomegalovirus exposure and HLA in healthy donors. With 60 Vbeta and 13 Jbeta primers, the PCR was carried out. Sequencing used immunoSEQ multiplex PCR; TCRdb keeps in-frame clones, though not all of them. Among approximately 150,000 clones, roughly 65% were seen once, and the ten largest hold roughly 4.7%. Material for sequencing was PBMCs. The receptors here all came from a man in his sixties in good health and CMV-seronegative.

V gene TRBV5-6 combines with J gene TRBJ2-5; 7 positions agree with TRBD1. CDR3 size: 15 residues. Germline values: CDR1 SGHDT, CDR2 YYEEEE. After removal of 4 bases from V and 5 bases from J, the junction contained 11 bases not matched to a gene. CDR3 loop: CASSQTTGAGETQYF. CDR3 DNA sequence: TGTGCCAGCAGCCAAACCACAGGGGCCGGGGAGACCCAGTACTTC.

This chain joins TRBV27 and TRBJ2-7; 8 bases are a match to TRBD1. V lost 5 bases to trimming and J lost 0 bases; unmatched junction nucleotides: 3. There are 14 residues in the CDR3. Germline CDR1 reads MNHEY; CDR2 reads SMNVEV (reference sequence). The CDR3 region has the DNA TGTGCCAGCAGTCCGGGACAGGACTCCTACGAGCAGTACTTC. Translating gives CASSPGQDSYEQYF.

The chain joins TRBV18 to TRBJ2-5, with TRBD1 as a possible D gene (5 bases). The CDR3 sequence is 15 residues long. With 0 bases removed from V and 9 bases from J, the gap between germline ends came to 17 bases. Germline CDR1 is KGHSH and CDR2 is LQKENI. Written as DNA, the CDR3 is TGTGCCAGCTCACCACCGGTAGGGCTAGAAGGGGCCCAGTACTTC. Translating it yields CASSPPVGLEGAQYF.

This clone occurred a few times. The chain recombines TRBV10-3 with TRBJ2-3; 10 bases line up with TRBD1. J lost 1 base, V lost 0 bases, and 1 base had no gene match. The CDR3 has 16 amino acids. Germline CDR1 reads ENHRY; CDR2 reads SYGVKD. CDR3 in DNA: TGTGCCATCAGTGAGTCAGGGACAGGGGGCACAGATACGCAGTATTTT. It is translated as CAISESGTGGTDTQYF.

J is TRBJ1-1 and V is TRBV5-4; D is undetermined. From germline, CDR1 is SGHNT and CDR2 YYREEE (reference sequence). The CDR3 is 14 residues long. V was trimmed by 3 bases and J by 0 bases, leaving 9 bases between them. CDR3 amino acids: CASSSFSMNTEAFF. For the CDR3, the DNA is TGTGCCAGCAGCTCATTCTCTATGAACACTGAAGCTTTCTTT.

This sequence joins TRBV9 and TRBJ2-7; no definite D call. Per germline, CDR1 SGDLS and CDR2 YYNGEE. V was cut by 0 bases and J by 6 bases, with 10 bases left in between. This CDR3 spans 13 amino acids. CDR3 nucleotide sequence: TGTGCCAGCAGCGTAGACTTCCCCTCCGAGCAGTACTTC. Protein product: CASSVDFPSEQYF.

The gene calls are TRBV14 and TRBJ2-7, with D perhaps matching TRBD1 (6 bases). CDR1 and CDR2 from the germline V gene are SGHDN and FVKESK. Trimming stripped 1 base from V and 6 bases from J, with 16 bases between. The CDR3 sequence is 15 residues long. The DNA for the CDR3 is TGTGCCAGCAGCCAAGGGGGGCGCGTACCTCCCGAGCAGTACTTC. Its protein is CASSQGGRVPPEQYF.

V usage is TRBV5-1 and J usage is TRBJ2-7; D uncertain. The CDR3 length is 12 residues. The germline CDR1 and CDR2 sequences are SGHRS and YFSETQ. The V end was cut by 3 bases, the J end by 2 bases, with 6 bases between. CDR3 sequence reads: CASSSGAYEQYF. The CDR3 DNA reads TGCGCCAGCAGCTCTGGAGCCTACGAGCAGTACTTC.

This clone occurred a few times. The chain uses TRBV6-6 and TRBJ2-7; the match to TRBD1 covers 9 bases. Per the germline V gene, CDR1 is MNHNY and CDR2 is SVGAGI (reference sequence). The trim removed 6 bases at V and 5 bases at J, leaving 5 bases unmatched. The CDR3 contains 13 residues. The CDR3 loop is CASRPGQGDEQYF. In DNA form, the CDR3 reads TGTGCCAGCAGACCGGGACAGGGCGACGAGCAGTACTTC.

This chain connects TRBV9 to TRBJ1-1; D not certain. The CDR3 is 14 residues long. Between the trimmed V and J ends, which lost 6 bases and 0 bases, there was a span of 12 bases. Germline V gene data show CDR1 as SGDLS and CDR2 as YYNGEE. The DNA of the CDR3 is TGTGCCAGCACCATTGACACCGTGAACACTGAAGCTTTCTTT. This gives the protein CASTIDTVNTEAFF.

In this sample, this clone turned up once. This chain connects TRBV19 to TRBJ2-3; 7 bases line up with TRBD2. The trim removed 3 bases at V and 2 bases at J, leaving 5 bases unmatched. The CDR3 contains 15 residues. Germline V gives CDR1 LNHDA, CDR2 SQIVND (reference sequence). As DNA, the CDR3 is TGTGCCAGTAGTATCGGGGGAGGGGCCACAGATACGCAGTATTTT. Protein sequence: CASSIGGGATDTQYF.

The V and J genes are TRBV28 and TRBJ2-7; tentative D call: TRBD2 (5 bases). Germline-derived CDR1 and CDR2 are MDHEN and SYDVKM. Trimming shortened V by 10 bases and J by 3 bases, and 7 bases separated the two germline ends. The CDR3 has 10 residues. The CDR3 nucleotides are TGTGCCACCGGGAACTACGAGCAGTACTTC. It yields the protein CATGNYEQYF.

The V call is TRBV28, the J call TRBJ2-7, with 13 bases aligning to TRBD2. With V trimmed by 5 bases and J by 1 base, 2 bases remained unmatched. Germline V CDR1 and CDR2: MDHEN, SYDVKM. There are 15 residues in the CDR3. The CDR3 sequence is CASSGGLAGSYEQYF. CDR3 in DNA: TGTGCCAGCAGTGGGGGACTAGCGGGATCCTACGAGCAGTACTTC.

The gene calls are TRBV7-2 and TRBJ2-3; no definite D call. In germline, CDR1 is SGHTA, CDR2 FQGNSA. The V gene lost 4 bases and the J gene lost 0 bases, with 17 bases spanning the gap. There are 17 residues in the CDR3. CDR3 bases: TGTGCCAGCAGCTCTCCCACTGGTGTTTCTAGCACAGATACGCAGTATTTT. As protein: CASSSPTGVSSTDTQYF.

This clone was observed a handful of times. V gene TRBV5-4 combines with J gene TRBJ2-4, with a possible D match to TRBD1 (5 bases). Trimming left V 4 bases short and J 8 bases short, with 16 bases between. Germline V gives CDR1 SGHNT, CDR2 YYREEE (reference sequence). The CDR3 loop spans 14 amino acids. CDR3 region: CASSLGVTEDIQYF. CDR3 bases: TGTGCCAGCAGCCTTGGGGTGACAGAGGACATTCAGTACTTC.

The genes are TRBV5-1 and TRBJ2-5; possibly TRBD1 for D (6 bases). With 4 bases removed from V and 2 bases from J, the gap between germline ends came to 12 bases. In germline, CDR1 is SGHRS, CDR2 YFSETQ. This CDR3 comprises 14 residues. Here the CDR3 reads CASSSGTPQETQYF. As DNA, the CDR3 is TGCGCCAGCAGCAGTGGGACACCGCAAGAGACCCAGTACTTC.

The chain employs TRBV6-6 and TRBJ2-7; 8 nucleotides agree with TRBD1. The V and J ends lost 7 bases and 6 bases, in that order; junction bases with no gene match: 8. CDR3 length: 13 amino acids. Germline CDR1 is MNHNY and CDR2 is SVGAGI (reference sequence). The DNA for the CDR3 is TGTGCCAGCACTGGACAGGGAGCAGGCGAGCAGTACTTC. Residues: CASTGQGAGEQYF.

The chain joins TRBV9 to TRBJ1-2, with 7 positions matching TRBD1. J was trimmed by 4 bases and V by 3 bases; bases with no gene match: 9. Germline-derived CDR1 and CDR2 are SGDLS and YYNGEE. The CDR3 covers 15 residues. As DNA, the CDR3 is TGTGCCAGCAGCGAGGGGACAGCTGCCGGCTATGGCTACACCTTC. Translating gives CASSEGTAAGYGYTF.

V gene TRBV2 combines with J gene TRBJ2-1, with 7 bases fitting TRBD1. Germline CDR1 and CDR2: SNHLY and FYNNEI. The CDR3 extends over 12 amino acids. V trimming: 6 bases; J trimming: 9 bases; junction bases outside the gene matches: 5. CDR3 sequence: CASSEQGFEQFF. The DNA for the CDR3 is TGTGCCAGCAGCGAACAGGGGTTTGAGCAGTTCTTC.

The V and J genes are TRBV9 and TRBJ2-7; 7 bases are shared with TRBD2. J lost 6 bases, V lost 0 bases, and 9 bases had no gene match. From germline, CDR1 is SGDLS and CDR2 YYNGEE. The CDR3 contains 15 residues. CDR3 sequence reads: CASSVGSGLESEQYF. CDR3 DNA: TGTGCCAGCAGCGTAGGTTCCGGACTAGAATCCGAGCAGTACTTC.

The chain is built from TRBV5-4 and TRBJ2-5, with TRBD2 as a possible D gene (5 bases). V lost 0 bases and J lost 1, with 10 bases in between. Germline values: CDR1 SGHNT, CDR2 YYREEE (reference sequence). The CDR3 is 15 amino acids. The CDR3 region has the DNA TGTGCCAGCAGCTTGGATCCCGGAGGCCAAGAGACCCAGTACTTC. It encodes CASSLDPGGQETQYF.

The CDR3 here is CASSSGDRYQETQYF. CDR3 nucleotide sequence: TGTGCCAGCAGTTCCGGCGACAGGTACCAAGAGACCCAGTACTTC. The chain combines TRBV28 with TRBJ2-5, with D tentatively TRBD1 (6 bases). This CDR3 is built from 15 residues. With 4 bases removed from V and 0 bases from J, the gap between germline ends came to 12 bases. CDR1 is MDHEN, CDR2 SYDVKM, per germline.

This clone appeared a few times. This sequence joins TRBV4-2 and TRBJ2-1; D is undetermined. Trimming cost V 4 bases and J 9 bases, with 16 bases left between them. The CDR3 length is 14 residues. Germline assignment: CDR1 LGHNA and CDR2 YNFKEQ. The CDR3 reads CASSPYPSVPEQFF. The CDR3 DNA reads TGTGCCAGCAGCCCTTACCCGAGCGTTCCTGAGCAGTTCTTC.

This chain uses TRBV29-1 with TRBJ2-7; 12 bases fit TRBD2. With V trimmed by 4 bases and J by 1 base, 8 bases remained unmatched. This CDR3 region has 16 residues. Looked up from germline, CDR1 is SQVTM and CDR2 is ANQGSEA. CDR3 sequence reads: CSVAGPSGRASYEQYF. The CDR3 DNA reads TGCAGCGTTGCGGGGCCTAGCGGGAGGGCTTCCTACGAGCAGTACTTC.

The chain has TRBV7-9 and TRBJ2-3, with 10 nucleotides matching TRBD1. CDR1 SEHNR and CDR2 FQNEAQ come from the germline V gene (reference sequence). This CDR3 comprises 15 residues. V shed 4 bases, J shed 1 base, and the junction held 2 bases outside the gene matches. CDR3 in DNA: TGTGCCAGCAGCTACGGGACAGGGGGCACAGATACGCAGTATTTT. Translated: CASSYGTGGTDTQYF.

The CDR3 reads CAWNTDSSYNSPLHF. Here the CDR3 DNA reads TGTGCCTGGAACACCGACAGCTCCTATAATTCACCCCTCCACTTT. The V call is TRBV30, the J call TRBJ1-6, with a possible D match to TRBD1 (5 bases). V lost 4 bases, J lost 0 bases, and 10 bases lay in between. CDR3 length equals 15 residues. Germline-derived CDR1 and CDR2 are GTSNPN and SVGIG (reference sequence).

V usage is TRBV30 and J usage is TRBJ2-2; 15 positions agree with TRBD2. J gave up 5 bases and V 2 bases, and 15 bases lay outside the gene matches. Germline V gene lookup returns CDR1 GTSNPN and CDR2 SVGIG (reference sequence). This CDR3 region has 20 residues. The CDR3 region is CAWSSGTSGRWGINTGELFF. The CDR3 coding sequence is TGTGCCTGGAGTTCCGGGACTAGCGGGAGGTGGGGAATTAATACCGGGGAGCTGTTTTTT.

This clone turned up a few times. The rearrangement joins TRBV12-5 to TRBJ2-3; 8 bases agree with TRBD1. This CDR3 is 13 amino acids long. The germline gives CDR1 LGHNT, CDR2 FRNRAP. Trimming removed 5 bases from V and 5 bases from J; junction bases left unmatched: 3. CDR3 DNA: TGTGCTAGTGGTATGACAGGGGTAGATACGCAGTATTTT. Residues: CASGMTGVDTQYF.

The chain uses TRBV25-1 and TRBJ1-4; tentatively, D is TRBD1 (5 bases). Germline assignment: CDR1 MGHDK and CDR2 SYGVNS. Trimming took 10 bases from V and 0 from J, leaving 9 bases between them. The CDR3 has 13 amino acids. DNA of the CDR3: TGTGCCACCGGGGGGGCAACTAATGAAAAACTGTTTTTT. Its translation is CATGGATNEKLFF.

In its sample, this clone was seen a few times. J is TRBJ2-5 and V is TRBV7-8; 7 nucleotides match TRBD1. Germline trimming cut 5 bases from V and 2 bases from J; bases unmatched to any gene: 5. Germline V CDR1 and CDR2: SGHVS, FQNEAQ. The CDR3 has 14 residues. DNA of the CDR3: TGTGCCAGCAGCGTGGGCAGGGGGCAAGAGACCCAGTACTTC. It translates to CASSVGRGQETQYF.

Turning to this clone: The same CDR3 is also encoded by other DNA sequences in this sample. The chain combines TRBV19 with TRBJ2-2, with 8 nucleotides matching TRBD2. With 3 bases clipped from V and 5 bases from J, the junction kept 5 bases outside the gene matches. The CDR3 totals 15 residues. Per the germline V gene, CDR1 is LNHDA and CDR2 is SQIVND (reference sequence). The CDR3 nucleotides are TGTGCCAGTAGTATTAGAGCGGGAGTGACCGGGGAGCTGTTTTTT. Translating it yields CASSIRAGVTGELFF. Drawing the rest from reference TRBV19 and TRBJ2-2, the complete variable domain is DGGITQSPKYLFRKEGQNVTLSCEQNLNHDAMYWYRQDPGQGLRLIYYSQIVNDFQKGDIAEGYSVSREKKESFPLTVTSAQKNPTAFYLCASSIRAGVTGELFFGEGSRLTVL.